The 15 T cell receptor beta chains given below trace back to one sample, sequenced in a study of T cell changes during pregnancy in multiple sclerosis. TCRdb's copy holds only in-frame clones and misses some; the assay was immunoSEQ multiplex PCR. The sample lists tens of thousands of clones, 92% occurring once. The input for sequencing was peripheral blood, taken after pregnancy. These receptors came from a female donor with multiple sclerosis, enrolled in a pregnancy study.

This clone was seen a handful of times. The rearrangement joins TRBV29-1 to TRBJ1-2, with a weak D call TRBD1 (6 bases). Germline V gene data show CDR1 as SQVTM and CDR2 as ANQGSEA. This CDR3 is built from 13 residues. V was cut by 4 bases and J by 0 bases, with 9 bases left in between. In DNA, the CDR3 is TGCAGCGTTGGGACAGACGCTAACTATGGCTACACCTTC. This codes for CSVGTDANYGYTF.

V usage is TRBV9 and J usage is TRBJ1-2, with 9 bases that match TRBD1. Germline values: CDR1 SGDLS, CDR2 YYNGEE. The V gene end was trimmed by 3 bases and the J gene end by 6 bases; junction bases not matched to a gene: 9. This CDR3 contains 15 residues. DNA of the CDR3: TGTGCCAGCAGCGCTCGGGACAGGGCACAGGATGGCTACACCTTC. It translates to CASSARDRAQDGYTF.

The CDR3 DNA is TGCAGCGTTGAAGGGGACAGGGGGCGGGATACGCAGTATTTT. Translating it yields CSVEGDRGRDTQYF. The chain is built from TRBV29-1 and TRBJ2-3, with 12 bases fitting TRBD1. V gave up 1 base and J gave up 6 bases; unmatched junction bases: 2. The CDR3 is 14 residues long. Germline V CDR1 and CDR2: SQVTM, ANQGSEA.

This clone was seen just once. The chain employs TRBV7-2 and TRBJ2-2; 8 bases are shared with TRBD1. The CDR3 contains 14 residues. CDR1 and CDR2 from the germline V gene are SGHTA and FQGNSA. J gave up 2 bases and V 6 bases, and 2 bases lay outside the gene matches. In DNA form, the CDR3 reads TGTGCCAGCAGGGACAGGGCAAACACCGGGGAGCTGTTTTTT. It codes for CASRDRANTGELFF.

This chain uses TRBV5-1 with TRBJ2-3; possibly TRBD2 for D (5 bases). CDR1 is SGHRS and CDR2 is YFSETQ in the germline V gene. This CDR3 is 16 amino acids long. Trimming stripped 3 bases from V and 0 bases from J, with 14 bases between. The CDR3 coding sequence is TGCGCCAGCAGCTCAGGACTGGATTCTAGCACAGATACGCAGTATTTT. Amino acids: CASSSGLDSSTDTQYF.

In its sample, this clone was seen once. This chain connects TRBV9 to TRBJ1-2; D unresolved. V lost 1 base, J lost 4 bases, and 8 bases lay in between. Germline-derived CDR1 and CDR2 are SGDLS and YYNGEE. The CDR3 is 13 residues long. The CDR3 sequence is CASSVFGLYGYTF. The CDR3 coding sequence is TGTGCCAGCAGCGTATTTGGGCTCTATGGCTACACCTTC. Together with reference TRBV9 and TRBJ1-2, the CDR3 gives the full variable domain: DSGVTQTPKHLITATGQRVTLRCSPRSGDLSVYWYQQSLDQGLQFLIQYYNGEERAKGNILERFSAQQFPDLHSELNLSSLELGDSALYFCASSVFGLYGYTFGSGTRLTVV.

V and J are TRBV5-1 and TRBJ2-2; no clear D. CDR3 length: 15 residues. Trimming cost V 4 bases and J 7 bases, with 17 bases left between them. Germline-derived CDR1 and CDR2 are SGHRS and YFSETQ. The CDR3 spells CASSPSAPRGGELFF. CDR3 sequence (DNA): TGCGCCAGCAGCCCATCCGCACCCCGCGGCGGGGAGCTGTTTTTT.

This sequence joins TRBV10-3 and TRBJ1-6; D might be TRBD1 (5 bases). The CDR3 loop spans 14 amino acids. Germline V gives CDR1 ENHRY, CDR2 SYGVKD. Trimming removed 4 bases from V and 9 bases from J, with 13 bases in between. The CDR3 loop is CAISVEGTSSPLHF. The CDR3 DNA sequence: TGTGCCATCAGTGTCGAGGGGACTAGTTCACCCCTCCACTTT.

V is TRBV10-2 and J is TRBJ2-1, with D perhaps TRBD2 (5 bases). Germline loops: CDR1 WSHSY, CDR2 SAAADI. This CDR3 spans 17 amino acids. V lost 0 bases and J 4 bases, leaving 16 bases between the germline ends. DNA of the CDR3: TGCGCCAGCAGTGAGTCGATTTGGAGAACGGGATACAATGAGCAGTTCTTC. Translation: CASSESIWRTGYNEQFF.

The chain couples TRBV30 to TRBJ1-5, with a tentative D call TRBD1 (5 bases). Germline values: CDR1 GTSNPN, CDR2 SVGIG (reference sequence). V lost 2 bases and J lost 9, with 14 bases in between. The CDR3 covers 13 residues. This chain's CDR3 is CAWSPPGFWPQHF. The CDR3 nucleotides read TGTGCCTGGAGTCCACCAGGGTTTTGGCCCCAGCATTTT.

The V and J genes are TRBV25-1 and TRBJ1-2; D call uncertain. The CDR3 has 14 residues. CDR1 and CDR2 from the germline V gene are MGHDK and SYGVNS. The ends were cut back, 3 bases at V and 8 bases at J, with 16 bases in the middle. The CDR3 sequence: CASSDYPDSGGYTF. DNA for the CDR3: TGTGCCAGCAGTGATTACCCTGACTCGGGAGGCTACACCTTC.

V gene TRBV7-9 combines with J gene TRBJ1-1; TRBD1 aligns across 9 bases. Trimming took 4 bases from V and 0 from J; bases not matched to a gene: 3. This CDR3 is built from 15 residues. CDR1 SEHNR and CDR2 FQNEAQ come from the germline V gene (reference sequence). CDR3 coding DNA: TGTGCCAGCAGCTACCGGACAGGGGTGAACACTGAAGCTTTCTTT. This gives the protein CASSYRTGVNTEAFF.

The CDR3 here is CASTGQGYTGELFF. The DNA of the CDR3 is TGTGCCAGCACGGGACAGGGGTACACCGGGGAGCTGTTTTTT. The rearrangement joins TRBV2 to TRBJ2-2; the match to TRBD1 covers 10 bases. CDR3 length equals 14 residues. V gave up 7 bases and J gave up 3 bases; unmatched junction bases: 2. In germline, CDR1 is SNHLY, CDR2 FYNNEI.

The J gene is TRBJ1-2, the V gene TRBV7-2; unclear D gene. The CDR3 length is 13 residues. Germline CDR1 reads SGHTA; CDR2 reads FQGNSA. Trimming stripped 2 bases from V and 7 bases from J, with 11 bases between. Here the CDR3 DNA reads TGTGCCAGCAGCTTATTATCGGGGTTTGGCTACACCTTC. Encoded protein: CASSLLSGFGYTF.

V usage is TRBV10-3 and J usage is TRBJ1-6; no clear D. Germline V gene data show CDR1 as ENHRY and CDR2 as SYGVKD. Trimming removed 3 bases from V and 2 bases from J, with 11 bases in between. The CDR3 consists of 16 residues. The CDR3 coding sequence is TGTGCCATCAGTGAATGGGCAGCCGCCTATAATTCACCCCTCCACTTT. Protein: CAISEWAAAYNSPLHF.